The entry that follows covers one T cell receptor beta chain sequence. The antigen remains unidentified. UMI-labeled TRB cDNA libraries were prepared by 5' RACE. TCRdb re-called the 5' RACE reads; one entry per CDR3 protein, DNA not given. This sample contains some 150,000 distinct CDR3 sequences. Germline V gene lookup returns CDR1 SGHRS and CDR2 YFSETQ. The CDR3 loop spans 16 amino acids. Among CD8+ T cells, naive ones were CD45RO-CCR7+CD27+CD95-. These data come from a study of CXCR3-negative and CXCR3-positive naive CD8 T cells. Study observations and caveats: Naive cells used TRBV-TRBJ genes in much the same way whether CXCR3-negative or CXCR3-positive; memory cells did not. TRB CDR3s of CXCR3-positive naive cells were more hydrophobic than those of CXCR3-negative naive cells. In both naive subsets diversity was comparably high, whereas memory CD8+ cells showed much lower diversity. Partially decreased CXCR3 expression was recorded after cryopreservation, and fresh PBMCs were used in most assays.

The specimen sequenced was naive CXCR3+ CD8+ T cells from blood. As for subset: CD45RO-CCR7+CD27+CD95- naive CD8+ T cells expressing CXCR3 (TNR3+). This chain joins TRBV5-1 and TRBJ2-1; TCRdb's assignment of TRBD1 cannot be checked, as there is no DNA. The TCR originated in a human donor in good health. Some clones in this sample may be carry-over from other donors' samples. CDR3 sequence reads: CASSLPGQARSEEQFF.